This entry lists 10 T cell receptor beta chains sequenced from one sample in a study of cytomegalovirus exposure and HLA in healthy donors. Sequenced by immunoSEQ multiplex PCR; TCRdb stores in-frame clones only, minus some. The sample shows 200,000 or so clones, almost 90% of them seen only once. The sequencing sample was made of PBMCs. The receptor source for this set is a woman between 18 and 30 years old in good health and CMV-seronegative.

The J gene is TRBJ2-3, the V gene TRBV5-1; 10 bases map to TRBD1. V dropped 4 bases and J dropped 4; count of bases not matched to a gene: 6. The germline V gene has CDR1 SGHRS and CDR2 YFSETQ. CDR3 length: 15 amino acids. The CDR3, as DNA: TGCGCCAGCAGCGACAGGGGGCGCTACGCAGATACGCAGTATTTT. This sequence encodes CASSDRGRYADTQYF.

CDR3 sequence (DNA): TGTGCCAGCGAGAGGGCTTTCGATCAGCCCCAGCATTTT. Its translation is CASERAFDQPQHF. The V gene is TRBV19, the J gene TRBJ1-5, with D uncertain. The CDR3 runs to 13 residues. Germline V CDR1 and CDR2: LNHDA, SQIVND (reference sequence). Trimming took off 9 bases at V and 5 bases at J, with 14 bases between the two ends.

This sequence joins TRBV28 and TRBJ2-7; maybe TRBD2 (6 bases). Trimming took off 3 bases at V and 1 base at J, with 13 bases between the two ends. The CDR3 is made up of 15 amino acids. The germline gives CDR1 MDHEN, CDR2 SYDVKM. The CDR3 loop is CASSLWRDASYEQYF. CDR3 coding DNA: TGTGCCAGCAGTTTGTGGAGGGATGCGTCCTACGAGCAGTACTTC. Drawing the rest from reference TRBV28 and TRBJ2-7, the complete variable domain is DVKVTQSSRYLVKRTGEKVFLECVQDMDHENMFWYRQDPGLGLRLIYFSYDVKMKEKGDIPEGYSVSREKKERFSLILESASTNQTSMYLCASSLWRDASYEQYFGPGTRLTVT.

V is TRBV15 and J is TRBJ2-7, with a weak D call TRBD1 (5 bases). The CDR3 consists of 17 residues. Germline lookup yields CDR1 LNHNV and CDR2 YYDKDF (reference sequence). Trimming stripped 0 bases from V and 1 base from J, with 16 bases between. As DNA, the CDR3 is TGTGCCACCAGCAGAGATCTTTTCCGAGACAGATCCTACGAGCAGTACTTC. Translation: CATSRDLFRDRSYEQYF.

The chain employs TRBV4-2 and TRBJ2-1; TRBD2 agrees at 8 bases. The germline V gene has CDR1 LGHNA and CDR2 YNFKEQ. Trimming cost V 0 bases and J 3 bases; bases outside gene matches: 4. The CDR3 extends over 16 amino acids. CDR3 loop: CASSQDPGGGYNEQFF. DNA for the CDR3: TGTGCCAGCAGCCAAGATCCGGGAGGGGGCTACAATGAGCAGTTCTTC.

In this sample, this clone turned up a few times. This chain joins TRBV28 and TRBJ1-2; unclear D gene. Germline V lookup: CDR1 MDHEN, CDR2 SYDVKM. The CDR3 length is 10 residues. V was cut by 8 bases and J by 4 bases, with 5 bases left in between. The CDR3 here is CASQRYGYTF. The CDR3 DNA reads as TGTGCCAGCCAGCGCTATGGCTACACCTTC.

The CDR3 DNA reads as TGTGCCAGCAGTTGGGACTTGGGGGGTGAAAAACTGTTTTTT. Its translation is CASSWDLGGEKLFF. The chain couples TRBV28 to TRBJ1-4; possible D gene TRBD1, 5 bases. Trimming cost V 4 bases and J 7 bases, with 13 bases left between them. Germline loops: CDR1 MDHEN, CDR2 SYDVKM. The CDR3 sequence is 14 residues long.

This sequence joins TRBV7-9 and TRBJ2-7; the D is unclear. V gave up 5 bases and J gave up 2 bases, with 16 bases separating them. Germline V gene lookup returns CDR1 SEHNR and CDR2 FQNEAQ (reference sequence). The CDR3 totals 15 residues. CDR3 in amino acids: CASSPPRITAYEQYF. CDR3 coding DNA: TGTGCCAGCAGCCCCCCCCGTATTACGGCCTACGAGCAGTACTTC.

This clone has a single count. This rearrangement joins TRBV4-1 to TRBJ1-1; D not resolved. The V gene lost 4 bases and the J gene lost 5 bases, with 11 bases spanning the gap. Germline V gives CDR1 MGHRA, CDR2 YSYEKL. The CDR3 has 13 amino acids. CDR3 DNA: TGCGCCAGCAGCCGTGGTCCCGGGACTGAAGCTTTCTTT. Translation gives CASSRGPGTEAFF.

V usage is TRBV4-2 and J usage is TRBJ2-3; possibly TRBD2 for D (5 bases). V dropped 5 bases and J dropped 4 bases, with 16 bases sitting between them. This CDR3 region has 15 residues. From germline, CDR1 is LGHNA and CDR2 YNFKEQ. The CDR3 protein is CASSFGEGGADTQYF. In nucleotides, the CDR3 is TGTGCCAGCAGCTTTGGCGAGGGTGGAGCAGATACGCAGTATTTT.